This is a list of T cell receptor beta chains from one sample in a study of blood T cells in healthy people across ages. TCRdb re-derived calls from the 5' RACE reads in MiXCR, one entry per CDR3 protein. The data show approximately 900,000 distinct CDR3 sequences, with around 48% seen just once and 13% held by the top ten. Sequences were obtained from blood. The receptors shown here come from a man under 40 in good health. The CDR3 runs from the conserved cysteine through the conserved F or W. D genes are given only for firm matches. Size values are once, few and many counts, or a class for expanded clones, and some rows have none.

J | V | size | D | CDR3 | DNA
TRBJ2-1 | TRBV7-2 | . | . | CASSLQGEQRNNEQFF | TGTGCCAGCAGCTTACAAGGAGAACAGAGAAACAATGAGCAGTTCTTC
TRBJ2-7 | TRBV29-1 | few | TRBD1 | CSGVMGQMNEQYF | TGCAGCGGAGTAATGGGACAGATGAACGAGCAGTACTTC
TRBJ2-5 | TRBV7-8 | few | . | CASSSGAQYF | TGTGCCAGCAGTTCTGGGGCCCAGTACTTC
TRBJ2-5 | TRBV3-1 | many | . | CASSQGQETQYF | TGTGCCAGCAGCCAAGGCCAAGAGACCCAGTACTTC
TRBJ2-5 | TRBV7-2 | . | TRBD2 | CASSLAVLTGGPETQYF | TGTGCCAGCAGCTTGGCAGTTTTGACGGGGGGGCCGGAGACCCAGTACTTC
TRBJ2-3 | TRBV4-2 | many | TRBD2 | CASSQAAGGTDTQYF | TGTGCCAGCAGCCAAGCGGCGGGGGGCACAGATACGCAGTATTTT
TRBJ1-5 | TRBV2 | . | . | CASLSGTNQPQHF | TGTGCCAGCCTCTCCGGGACCAATCAGCCCCAGCATTTT
TRBJ2-4 | TRBV20-1 | few | TRBD1 | CSAPTSDRVKNIQYF | TGCAGTGCCCCAACATCCGACAGGGTCAAAAACATTCAGTACTTC
TRBJ1-2 | TRBV7-9 | . | . | CASSLFDGNSNYGYTF | TGTGCCAGCAGCTTATTTGATGGGAACAGCAACTATGGCTACACCTTC
TRBJ2-1 | TRBV28 | . | . | CASSLSVGRHNEQFF | TGTGCCAGCAGTTTATCAGTCGGCCGTCACAATGAGCAGTTCTTC
TRBJ2-7 | TRBV27 | few | . | CASSLSWAFYEQYF | TGTGCCAGCAGTTTATCTTGGGCGTTCTACGAGCAGTACTTC
TRBJ2-3 | TRBV7-2 | few | TRBD2 | CASSKQRGGTDTQYF | TGTGCCAGCAGCAAGCAGCGGGGGGGCACAGATACGCAGTATTTT
TRBJ2-7 | TRBV4-3 | many | . | CASSQDLPYEQYF | TGCGCCAGCAGCCAAGATCTCCCCTACGAGCAGTACTTC
TRBJ2-1 | TRBV11-1 | . | . | CASSLVDRSLNNEQFF | TGTGCCAGCAGCTTAGTAGACAGGAGTCTGAACAATGAGCAGTTCTTC
TRBJ1-1 | TRBV11-3 | . | . | CASSPRDFREAFF | TGTGCCAGCAGCCCGAGGGACTTCAGGGAAGCTTTCTTT
TRBJ2-3 | TRBV2 | few | TRBD2 | CAMSRGSDTDTQYF | TGTGCCATGTCGCGGGGGTCCGACACAGATACGCAGTATTTT
TRBJ2-7 | TRBV27 | . | . | CASSSPRVVGSYEQYF | TGTGCCAGCAGTTCTCCCAGGGTGGTTGGCTCCTACGAGCAGTACTTC
TRBJ2-5 | TRBV28 | few | . | CASRKSQETQYF | TGTGCCAGCAGAAAATCACAGGAGACCCAGTACTTC
TRBJ2-1 | TRBV18 | . | TRBD1 | CASSPNRGSGQFF | TGTGCCAGCTCACCAAACAGGGGAAGTGGGCAGTTCTTC
TRBJ2-5 | TRBV4-1 | once | TRBD2 | CASSQARSGGDQETQYF | TGCGCCAGCAGCCAGGCCCGTAGCGGGGGAGACCAAGAGACCCAGTACTTC
TRBJ1-2 | TRBV2 | . | . | CASSELRKEGYTF | TGTGCCAGCAGTGAACTCAGGAAGGAAGGCTACACCTTC
TRBJ2-3 | TRBV20-1 | few | TRBD1 | CSAPGTVGQYF | TGCAGTGCGCCAGGGACAGTAGGGCAGTATTTT
TRBJ2-3 | TRBV3-1 | few | . | CASSPLALNGDTQYF | TGTGCCAGCAGCCCCCTAGCGCTCAACGGGGATACGCAGTATTTT
TRBJ1-2 | TRBV27 | few | TRBD1 | CASSRGRQGGDYGYTF | TGTGCCAGCAGTCGGGGCAGGCAGGGGGGTGACTATGGCTACACCTTC
TRBJ2-5 | TRBV12-3/TRBV12-4 | . | TRBD2 | CASSPWDTKDDGGGETQYF | TGTGCCAGCAGCCCCTGGGATACGAAAGACGACGGGGGGGGAGAGACCCAGTACTTC
TRBJ2-1 | TRBV10-3 | many | . | CAISESIGKQFF | TGTGCCATCAGTGAGTCGATCGGGAAGCAGTTCTTC
TRBJ2-7 | TRBV9 | . | . | CASSVAGLSYEQYF | TGTGCCAGCAGCGTAGCAGGACTCTCCTACGAGCAGTACTTC
TRBJ1-2 | TRBV19 | . | . | CASRRDENYGYTF | TGTGCCAGTAGGCGGGACGAAAACTATGGCTACACCTTC
TRBJ2-7 | TRBV11-1 | . | TRBD1 | CASSLPGTGVTHEQYF | TGTGCCAGCAGCTTACCCGGGACAGGGGTCACCCACGAGCAGTACTTC
TRBJ2-7 | TRBV11-3 | . | TRBD1 | CASSSIRQGQQYF | TGTGCCAGCAGCTCGATCCGACAGGGCCAGCAGTACTTC
TRBJ1-4 | TRBV7-2 | . | TRBD1 | CASSPIEGANNEKLFF | TGTGCCAGCAGCCCCATCGAGGGGGCGAATAACGAAAAACTGTTTTTT
TRBJ2-1 | TRBV20-1 | once | TRBD2 | CSAELAASYNEQFF | TGCAGTGCTGAACTAGCGGCGTCCTACAATGAGCAGTTCTTC
TRBJ2-7 | TRBV20-1 | once | . | CSARQTASYEQYF | TGCAGTGCTAGGCAGACGGCCTCCTACGAGCAGTACTTC
TRBJ2-5 | TRBV4-3 | . | . | CASSQELAGETQYF | TGCGCCAGCAGCCAAGAATTGGCTGGGGAGACCCAGTACTTC
TRBJ2-5 | TRBV4-2 | . | . | CASSRGPGNEETQYF | TGTGCCAGCAGCCGGGGGCCTGGGAACGAAGAGACCCAGTACTTC
TRBJ2-7 | TRBV24-1 | few | . | CATSDNKVPYEQYF | TGTGCCACCAGTGATAACAAGGTCCCCTACGAGCAGTACTTC
TRBJ2-5 | TRBV3-1 | . | . | CASRPTRVETQYF | TGTGCCAGCAGGCCTACTAGAGTAGAGACCCAGTACTTC
TRBJ2-5 | TRBV11-3 | . | . | CASSLDHSEVETQYF | TGTGCCAGCAGCTTAGATCATTCAGAGGTGGAGACCCAGTACTTC
TRBJ2-7 | TRBV7-9 | once | . | CASSSGSYGQYF | TGTGCCAGCAGCTCCGGATCCTACGGGCAGTACTTC
TRBJ2-1 | TRBV7-2 | few | TRBD2 | CASSFDRTSTSEQFF | TGTGCCAGCAGCTTCGATAGGACTAGCACCAGTGAGCAGTTCTTC
TRBJ1-1 | TRBV4-1 | few | . | CASSQDPQANTEAFF | TGCGCCAGCAGCCAAGACCCACAGGCGAACACTGAAGCTTTCTTT
TRBJ2-6 | TRBV25-1 | . | . | CASSAGVSGANVLTF | TGTGCCAGCAGTGCCGGAGTTTCTGGGGCCAACGTCCTGACTTTC
TRBJ2-7 | TRBV27 | . | TRBD2 | CASSTLSTSGYEQYF | TGTGCCAGCAGCACCCTTTCGACTAGCGGGTACGAGCAGTACTTC
TRBJ2-5 | TRBV12-3/TRBV12-4 | few | . | CASSLARAEGQETQYF | TGTGCCAGCAGTTTAGCGAGGGCAGAGGGCCAAGAGACCCAGTACTTC
TRBJ2-7 | TRBV6-2/TRBV6-3 | . | . | CASSYRADEQYF | TGTGCCAGCAGTTATAGGGCGGACGAGCAGTACTTC
TRBJ2-5 | TRBV4-1 | . | TRBD2 | CASSPTSGGALAETQYF | TGCGCCAGCAGCCCGACTAGCGGGGGGGCCCTAGCCGAGACCCAGTACTTC
TRBJ2-3 | TRBV20-1 | . | TRBD2 | CSATHSGGPDTQYF | TGCAGTGCTACTCATAGCGGGGGGCCGGATACGCAGTATTTT
TRBJ2-5 | TRBV7-2 | . | . | CASSWTTNTYQETQYF | TGTGCCAGCAGCTGGACGACCAACACGTACCAAGAGACCCAGTACTTC
TRBJ1-6 | TRBV25-1 | . | . | CASSEAGSSYNSLLHF | TGTGCCAGCAGTGAAGCAGGGAGCTCCTATAATTCACTCCTCCACTTT
TRBJ2-1 | TRBV4-2 | . | . | CASSQGHAENEQFF | TGTGCCAGCAGCCAAGGGCATGCGGAGAATGAGCAGTTCTTC
TRBJ2-6 | TRBV14 | . | . | CASSQDIPSAGSFVSGANVLTF | TGTGCCAGCAGCCAAGATATACCCTCCGCAGGTTCGTTTGTCTCTGGGGCCAACGTCCTGACTTTC
TRBJ2-7 | TRBV15 | . | TRBD2 | CATSRDGAGGFYNEQYF | TGTGCCACCAGCAGAGATGGCGCGGGGGGGTTCTACAATGAGCAGTACTTC
TRBJ2-5 | TRBV6-5 | . | . | CASSYRSLGGRETQYF | TGTGCCAGCAGTTACAGATCCTTAGGGGGTCGGGAGACCCAGTACTTC